These 21 T cell receptor beta chains came from one sample sequenced in a study of cytomegalovirus exposure and HLA in healthy donors. The study ran its PCR with 60 Vbeta and 13 Jbeta primers. Here immunoSEQ multiplex PCR was the method, and the copy in TCRdb shows in-frame clones only, minus some. In the table there are 140,000 to 150,000 clones, around two thirds of which are singletons. Sequencing was done on a sample of PBMCs. The receptor source for this set is a young woman in good health and CMV-seronegative.

The chain uses TRBV6-5 and TRBJ2-3; no clear D. Germline CDR1 MNHEY, CDR2 SVGAGI. CDR3 length: 14 amino acids. Trimming shortened V by 5 bases and J by 0 bases, and 9 bases separated the two germline ends. The CDR3 nucleotides are TGTGCCAGCAGTGCCACCGGGAGCACAGATACGCAGTATTTT. Translating gives CASSATGSTDTQYF.

This sequence joins TRBV15 and TRBJ1-2, with D perhaps TRBD1 (6 bases). The CDR3 is 14 residues long. The germline gives CDR1 LNHNV, CDR2 YYDKDF (reference sequence). Trimming took 3 bases from V and 7 from J, leaving 15 bases between them. CDR3 DNA: TGTGCCACCAGCAGGAGTCCAGGGGATGGTGGCTACACCTTC. Translating gives CATSRSPGDGGYTF.

This sequence joins TRBV7-2 and TRBJ1-6; no definite D call. The V gene's germline CDR1 is SGHTA and CDR2 FQGNSA. The CDR3 length is 13 residues. V gave up 8 bases and J gave up 7 bases, with 12 bases separating them. CDR3 residues: CASAPRKNSPLHF. The DNA of the CDR3 is TGTGCCAGCGCCCCCAGGAAAAATTCACCCCTCCACTTT.

The V and J genes are TRBV9 and TRBJ2-1, with 9 bases fitting TRBD2. Germline lookup yields CDR1 SGDLS and CDR2 YYNGEE. The J segment lost 9 bases and the V segment lost 3 bases, leaving 10 bases of the junction unmatched. The CDR3 extends over 15 amino acids. The CDR3 loop reads CASSGMSSGAIEQFF. The CDR3 DNA follows: TGTGCCAGCAGCGGGATGTCTAGCGGGGCCATTGAGCAGTTCTTC. The variable domain in full, completed from reference TRBV9 and TRBJ2-1, reads DSGVTQTPKHLITATGQRVTLRCSPRSGDLSVYWYQQSLDQGLQFLIQYYNGEERAKGNILERFSAQQFPDLHSELNLSSLELGDSALYFCASSGMSSGAIEQFFGPGTRLTVL.

V usage is TRBV28 and J usage is TRBJ1-1; TRBD1 might be the D (6 bases). The CDR3 runs 14 residues. Germline CDR1 reads MDHEN; CDR2 reads SYDVKM. V shed 6 bases and J shed 0 bases, with 11 bases lying between them. CDR3 residues: CASRVQGVNTEAFF. The DNA of the CDR3 is TGTGCCAGCAGGGTACAGGGTGTGAACACTGAAGCTTTCTTT.

The V gene is TRBV19, the J gene TRBJ2-7; D remains ambiguous. CDR3 length: 14 amino acids. Germline V gene data show CDR1 as LNHDA and CDR2 as SQIVND (reference sequence). V was cut by 4 bases and J by 1 base, with 11 bases left in between. CDR3 coding DNA: TGTGCCAGTAGTACGTCCCCGGGTTCCTACGAGCAGTACGTC. Its protein is CASSTSPGSYEQYV.

This clone was detected a few times. The chain links TRBV5-1 to TRBJ2-2; D remains ambiguous. Trimming removed 5 bases from V and 10 bases from J, with 12 bases in between. The V gene's germline CDR1 is SGHRS and CDR2 YFSETQ. The length of the CDR3 is 12 residues. CDR3 in amino acids: CASRDDKVELFF. CDR3 sequence (DNA): TGCGCCAGCAGAGACGACAAGGTGGAGCTGTTTTTT.

This clone was seen a handful of times. The rearrangement links TRBV4-3 to TRBJ2-5; 7 nucleotides align to TRBD1. Trimming at V came to 5 bases and at J to 5 bases, leaving 11 bases not matched to a gene. There are 15 residues in the CDR3. Germline CDR1 is LGHNA and CDR2 is YSLEER. The CDR3: CASSNDRQGVETQYF. As DNA, the CDR3 is TGCGCCAGCAGCAACGATCGACAGGGTGTGGAGACCCAGTACTTC.

The chain is built from TRBV6-5 and TRBJ1-2; TRBD1 aligns across 7 bases. The CDR3 is 15 amino acids. Per germline, CDR1 MNHEY and CDR2 SVGAGI. The V and J ends lost 6 bases and 2 bases, in that order; junction bases with no gene match: 9. CDR3 bases: TGTGCCAGCAGAATAATTACAGGGGCAAACTATGGCTACACCTTC. This gives the protein CASRIITGANYGYTF.

The chain employs TRBV30 and TRBJ1-1, with TRBD1 as a possible D gene (6 bases). Trimming took off 0 bases at V and 6 bases at J, with 11 bases between the two ends. The CDR3 runs to 13 residues. Germline V CDR1 and CDR2: GTSNPN, SVGIG (reference sequence). The CDR3 is CAWSVDRSAEAFF. The CDR3, as DNA: TGTGCCTGGAGTGTTGACAGGTCCGCTGAAGCTTTCTTT.

The gene calls are TRBV27 and TRBJ1-1; no definite D call. The V gene lost 4 bases and the J gene lost 1 base, with 13 bases spanning the gap. Germline CDR1 is MNHEY and CDR2 is SMNVEV (reference sequence). The CDR3 is made up of 15 amino acids. The CDR3 nucleotides read TGTGCCAGCAGTTCCCGGGCAGAGGGGAACACTGAAGCTTTCTTT. Encoded protein: CASSSRAEGNTEAFF.

The chain joins TRBV2 to TRBJ2-5; 9 bases align to TRBD2. V dropped 5 bases and J dropped 10; count of bases not matched to a gene: 11. CDR1 is SNHLY and CDR2 is FYNNEI in the germline V gene. The CDR3 length is 14 residues. The CDR3, as DNA: TGTGCCAGCAGTTCAGCGGGGGGTCGAGCGAGCCAGTACTTC. Translation gives CASSSAGGRASQYF.

V is TRBV7-9 and J is TRBJ2-1; D may be TRBD1 (5 bases). The ends were cut back, 4 bases at V and 5 bases at J, with 18 bases in the middle. CDR1 and CDR2 from the germline V gene are SEHNR and FQNEAQ (reference sequence). There are 16 residues in the CDR3. The DNA for the CDR3 is TGTGCCAGCAGCTCACAGGACCGTCACTTTGACAATGAGCAGTTCTTC. It encodes CASSSQDRHFDNEQFF.

The V gene is TRBV28, the J gene TRBJ1-3, with TRBD1 identical over 9 bases. Looked up from germline, CDR1 is MDHEN and CDR2 is SYDVKM. CDR3 length: 14 residues. With 4 bases clipped from V and 6 bases from J, the junction kept 4 bases outside the gene matches. CDR3 DNA sequence: TGTGCCAGCAGTTCGACAGGGGGTGAAAACACCATATATTTT. It encodes CASSSTGGENTIYF.

The chain recombines TRBV7-6 with TRBJ2-1, with 8 bases matching TRBD2. V shed 1 base and J 14 bases; nucleotides not matched to a gene: 4. The CDR3 is 12 amino acids. Germline V lookup: CDR1 SGHVS, CDR2 FNYEAQ. CDR3 region: CASSLDRGGKFF. For the CDR3, the DNA is TGTGCCAGCAGCTTAGATCGGGGGGGCAAGTTCTTC.

The genes are TRBV4-1 and TRBJ2-5, with 13 positions matching TRBD2. Losses at the gene ends were 0 bases for V and 1 base for J; bases not matched to a gene: 11. CDR1 and CDR2 from the germline V gene are MGHRA and YSYEKL. CDR3 size: 20 residues. The CDR3 region has the DNA TGCGCCAGCAGCCAAGATTACGGGACTAGCGGGACCCCGGGCCAAGAGACCCAGTACTTC. It yields the protein CASSQDYGTSGTPGQETQYF.

The CDR3 nucleotides read TGTGCCAGCAGTTTATTACCAGGGGCCCCCTACGAGCAGTACTTC. Its translation: CASSLLPGAPYEQYF. The V and J genes are TRBV28 and TRBJ2-7; weak D call: TRBD1 (6 bases). This CDR3 contains 15 residues. The V end lost 1 base, the J end lost 2 bases, and 12 bases lay between the germline ends. Per the germline V gene, CDR1 is MDHEN and CDR2 is SYDVKM.

This clone was detected once. The rearrangement joins TRBV9 to TRBJ2-1; D ambiguous. Trimming shortened V by 4 bases and J by 3 bases, and 11 bases separated the two germline ends. The CDR3 consists of 14 residues. Per germline, CDR1 SGDLS and CDR2 YYNGEE. The CDR3: CASSRVNDYNEQFF. Written as DNA, the CDR3 is TGTGCCAGCAGCCGGGTCAATGACTACAATGAGCAGTTCTTC.

The chain is built from TRBV9 and TRBJ2-2, with a weak D call TRBD2 (6 bases). Per the germline V gene, CDR1 is SGDLS and CDR2 is YYNGEE. V was clipped by 4 bases and J by 2 bases, with 15 bases between them. There are 16 residues in the CDR3. The CDR3 sequence: CASSPRIAANTGELFF. Written as DNA, the CDR3 is TGTGCCAGCAGCCCCCGGATAGCGGCTAACACCGGGGAGCTGTTTTTT.

For the CDR3, the DNA is TGTGCCAGCAGCTTGGGAAGAGCCGGAGCTGGGGCCAACGTCCTGACTTTC. As protein: CASSLGRAGAGANVLTF. This chain connects TRBV5-4 to TRBJ2-6; D ambiguous. The CDR3 totals 17 residues. Germline V gene sequence: CDR1 SGHNT, CDR2 YYREEE (reference sequence). V shed 0 bases and J shed 2 bases, with 12 bases lying between them.

This chain links TRBV11-2 with TRBJ1-2, with TRBD1 matching over 9 bases. Germline CDR1 SGHAT, CDR2 FQNNGV. This CDR3 contains 15 residues. V shed 1 base, J shed 7 bases, and the junction held 7 bases outside the gene matches. The CDR3 DNA reads as TGTGCCAGCAGCTTAGTGGGACAGGGTATGGGTGGCTACACCTTC. It translates to CASSLVGQGMGGYTF.